The 3 T cell receptor beta chains in this list originate from one sample, sequenced in a study of cytotoxic CD8 clonotypes in ibrutinib-treated CLL. Profiling relied on immunoSEQ multiplex PCR, and the TCRdb table lists in-frame clones only, not all of them. The table lists 55,000 to 80,000 clones, 75% to 95% of them singletons, with approximately 3.1% in the top ten. The material was PBMCs, obtained after 12 months of ibrutinib treatment. These receptors originate from a human donor with chronic lymphocytic leukemia.

The CDR3 sequence is CASSQDGSSGANVLTF. The CDR3 nucleotides are TGCGCCAGCAGCCAAGATGGCAGCTCTGGGGCCAACGTCCTGACTTTC. This chain connects TRBV4-1 to TRBJ2-6; no clear D. V shed 0 bases and J shed 0 bases, with 6 bases lying between them. The V gene's germline CDR1 is MGHRA and CDR2 YSYEKL. The CDR3 has 16 residues.

The V gene is TRBV4-1, the J gene TRBJ1-5; unclear D gene. V was pared by 0 bases and J by 2 bases, with 8 bases between. The CDR3 runs to 15 residues. Per the germline V gene, CDR1 is MGHRA and CDR2 is YSYEKL. DNA of the CDR3: TGCGCCAGCAGCCAAGAAGGGTTGGGCAATCAGCCCCAGCATTTT. This encodes CASSQEGLGNQPQHF.

The V and J genes are TRBV18 and TRBJ1-5, with TRBD1 matching 9 bases. The CDR3 totals 14 residues. V was clipped by 5 bases and J by 6 bases; unmatched bases: 5. CDR1 and CDR2 from the germline V gene are KGHSH and LQKENI. DNA of the CDR3: TGTGCCAGCTCATACCGACAGGGGGGTCAGCCCCAGCATTTT. It specifies CASSYRQGGQPQHF.